Sequencing of this T cell receptor (beta chain) was carried out in a study of cytomegalovirus exposure and HLA in healthy donors. The CDR3 totals 15 residues. Germline V gives CDR1 SGHTA, CDR2 FQGNSA. V shed 0 bases and J shed 2 bases, with 8 bases lying between them. A multiplex PCR was run with 60 Vbeta primers and 13 Jbeta primers. Sequencing was performed with immunoSEQ multiplex PCR; in TCRdb, only in-frame clones are kept and a portion is missing. The table has 100,000 to 150,000 clones, about 70% seen once; the top ten hold about 2.7%. Though probably carrying unrecorded immune exposures, donors were nominally healthy at sampling.

The chain carries TRBV7-2 and TRBJ1-5; the D is unclear. Sequences were obtained from PBMCs. The clonotype was recovered from a woman in her fifties or sixties in good health and CMV-seropositive. CDR3 sequence: CASSLAGGGNQPQHF. The CDR3 DNA sequence: TGTGCCAGCAGCTTAGCCGGAGGCGGCAATCAGCCCCAGCATTTT.